This is a list of T cell receptor beta chains from one sample in a study of T cell repertoires in cytomegalovirus infection. TCRdb analysed the reads with MiXCR anew, one entry per CDR3 protein. Counted here are 150,000 to 200,000 distinct CDR3 sequences, roughly 30% occurring once; the ten biggest clones make up about 28%. Sequenced material: PBMCs. Every receptor here comes from a human donor in good health (CMV status not recorded). Some clones in this sample may be carry-over from other donors' samples. Both conserved end residues are part of each CDR3. Fields, in order: V gene, clone size, D gene, J gene, CDR3 protein, CDR3 DNA. A D gene is named only where the DNA matches it firmly. A row's size may be missing; if present it is once, few, many or a size class.

TRBV20-1	.	.	TRBJ1-1	CSARWTFDTEAFF	TGCAGTGCTAGGTGGACCTTCGACACTGAAGCTTTCTTT
TRBV11-2	few	.	TRBJ2-7	CASSLEIRFEVREQYF	TGTGCCAGCAGCTTAGAGATCAGATTCGAGGTGAGAGAGCAGTACTTC
TRBV5-5	few	TRBD1	TRBJ1-2	CASSARDSGGGYGYTF	TGTGCCAGCAGCGCACGGGACAGCGGGGGAGGCTATGGCTACACCTTC
TRBV6-5	few	.	TRBJ2-1	CASSYSQWAGNNEQFF	TGTGCCAGCAGTTACTCCCAGTGGGCAGGGAATAATGAGCAGTTCTTC
TRBV6-2/TRBV6-3	.	.	TRBJ2-1	CASSYEAGRYNEQFF	TGTGCCAGCAGTTACGAGGCGGGGCGATACAATGAGCAGTTCTTC
TRBV12-3/TRBV12-4	few	.	TRBJ2-2	CASSLGGGTGELFF	TGTGCCAGCAGTTTGGGGGGTGGCACCGGGGAGCTGTTTTTT
TRBV7-2	.	.	TRBJ1-6	CASSLGCSYNSPLHF	TGTGCCAGCAGCTTGGGGTGCTCCTATAATTCACCCCTCCACTTT
TRBV6-8	.	TRBD2	TRBJ2-1	CASTNRMGGGPGRSYNEQFF	TGTGCCAGCACCAACCGCATGGGCGGGGGGCCCGGGCGCTCCTACAATGAGCAGTTCTTC
TRBV7-2	many	TRBD1	TRBJ2-2	CASSLGYRGRLTGELFF	TGTGCCAGCAGCTTAGGTTACAGGGGGCGATTAACCGGGGAGCTGTTTTTT
TRBV7-2	few	TRBD1	TRBJ1-1	CASSYDRGNTEAFF	TGTGCCAGCAGCTACGACAGGGGGAACACTGAAGCTTTCTTT
TRBV7-8	.	.	TRBJ2-5	CASTPSGGETQYF	TGTGCCAGCACTCCTTCCGGTGGAGAGACCCAGTACTTC
TRBV29-1	few	TRBD2	TRBJ2-1	CSVRMLAGSNNEQFF	TGCAGCGTCCGAATGCTAGCGGGTTCAAACAATGAGCAGTTCTTC
TRBV4-3	.	TRBD2	TRBJ2-3	CASSQESSGSTDTQYF	TGCGCCAGCAGCCAAGAGTCTAGCGGGTCGACAGATACGCAGTATTTT
TRBV7-8	.	.	TRBJ2-7	CASSQEEDYEQYF	TGTGCCAGCAGCCAGGAGGAGGACTACGAGCAGTACTTC
TRBV12-3/TRBV12-4	.	TRBD1	TRBJ2-3	CASTPTGMGQTLMYF	TGTGCCAGCACCCCGACAGGGATGGGACAAACTTTGATGTATTTT
TRBV30	.	TRBD2	TRBJ2-1	CASTGGTYNEQFF	TGTGCCTCTACGGGGGGGACCTACAATGAGCAGTTCTTC
TRBV7-9	few	.	TRBJ1-4	CASSSVVREKLFF	TGTGCCAGCAGCTCTGTAGTTAGAGAAAAACTGTTTTTT
TRBV6-5	.	TRBD1	TRBJ1-2	CATNGGRARGSSYGYTF	TGTGCCACCAACGGCGGGAGGGCCAGGGGGTCTTCCTATGGCTACACCTTC
TRBV24-1	.	.	TRBJ2-3	CATSDSSLPTDTQYF	TGTGCCACCAGTGATTCTTCCCTCCCCACGGATACGCAGTATTTT
TRBV12-3/TRBV12-4	.	TRBD1	TRBJ2-7	CASSSGTGDYEQYF	TGTGCCAGCAGCTCCGGGACAGGTGACTACGAGCAGTACTTC
TRBV29-1	.	.	TRBJ2-1	CSVEVPSAVNEQFF	TGCAGCGTTGAAGTCCCTAGCGCTGTCAATGAGCAGTTCTTC
TRBV14	many	.	TRBJ2-5	CASSPKGGLLYQETQYF	TGTGCCAGCAGCCCAAAGGGGGGACTTCTGTACCAAGAGACCCAGTACTTC
TRBV12-3/TRBV12-4	.	.	TRBJ1-5	CASSLSGTLQNQPQHF	TGTGCCAGCAGTTTATCCGGGACCCTTCAAAATCAGCCCCAGCATTTT
TRBV7-2	few	.	TRBJ1-2	CASSLGGGSERYGYTF	TGTGCCAGCAGCTTAGGGGGAGGCAGCGAGCGATATGGCTACACCTTC